This T cell receptor beta chain originates from a study of early T cells in non-severe SARS-CoV-2 infection. Across the study: The sequenced material was bulk RNA from unsorted whole blood, and its chains were unpaired.

This clonotype was detected only a few times. Its specificity is not known. J lost 5 bases, V lost 5 bases, and 12 bases had no gene match. CDR3 length: 16 amino acids. Germline V gives CDR1 SGHTA, CDR2 FQGNSA. Each CDR3 protein is one row after TCRdb ran MiXCR on the 5' RACE reads. This sample has about 49,000 distinct CDR3 sequences, with less than 4.5% found just once. Study-wide results and caveats: Private and CD4 specificities were missed by VDJdb matching, skewed to anti-spike CD8.

This chain links TRBV7-2 with TRBJ2-3; 8 nucleotides align to TRBD2. The clonotype was recovered from an adult who was a healthcare worker with PCR-confirmed SARS-CoV-2 infection or an uninfected control (not recorded which). Sample: whole blood. This CDR3 is CASSPASGSGRDTQYF. CDR3 DNA: TGTGCCAGCAGCCCAGCATCGGGGAGCGGGAGAGATACGCAGTATTTT.